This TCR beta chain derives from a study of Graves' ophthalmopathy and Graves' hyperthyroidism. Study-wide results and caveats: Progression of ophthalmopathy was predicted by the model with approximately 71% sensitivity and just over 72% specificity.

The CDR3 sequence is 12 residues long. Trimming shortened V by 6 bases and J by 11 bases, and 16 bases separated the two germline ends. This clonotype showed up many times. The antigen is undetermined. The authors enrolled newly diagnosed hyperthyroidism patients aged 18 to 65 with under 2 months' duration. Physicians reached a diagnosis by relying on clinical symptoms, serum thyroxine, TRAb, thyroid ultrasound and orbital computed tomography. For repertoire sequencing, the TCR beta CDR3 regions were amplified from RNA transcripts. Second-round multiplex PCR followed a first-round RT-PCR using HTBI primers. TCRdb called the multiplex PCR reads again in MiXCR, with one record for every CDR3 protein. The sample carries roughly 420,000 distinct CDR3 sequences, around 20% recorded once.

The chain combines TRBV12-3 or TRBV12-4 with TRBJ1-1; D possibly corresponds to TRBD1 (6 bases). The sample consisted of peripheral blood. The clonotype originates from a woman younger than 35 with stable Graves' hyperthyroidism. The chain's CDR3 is CASSPTGKWAFF. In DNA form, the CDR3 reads TGTGCCAGCAGCCCTACAGGGAAATGGGCTTTCTTT.